This is a list of T cell receptor beta chains from one sample in a study of OX40 agonist ivuxolimab in advanced cancers. Data came from immunoSEQ multiplex PCR; TCRdb stores just in-frame clones and leaves some out. Altogether some 60,000 clones are present, about 90% being singletons, with the ten largest covering more than 13%. This specimen was CD4+ or CD8+ T cells sorted from blood, taken in a trial of the OX40 agonist ivuxolimab. Receptors were obtained from an adult with an advanced solid tumor such as melanoma, head and neck, liver or kidney cancer. The CDR3 runs from the conserved cysteine through the conserved F or W. Clone size is stated in some rows and not others, as once, few, many or a class when expanded.

CASSLGSTSGYEQYF	15	TRBV7-2	NA	TRBJ2-7
CAITPNTGELFF	12	TRBV10-3	NA	TRBJ2-2
CASSYGGTSGSYEQYF	16	TRBV6-6	once	TRBJ2-7
CASSFRQPQHF	11	TRBV28	NA	TRBJ1-5
CASSSHGTSTDTQYF	15	TRBV11-2	NA	TRBJ2-3
CASSTKPGLAGGHGQFF	17	TRBV19	few	TRBJ2-1
CASSLYGEKLFF	12	TRBV28	NA	TRBJ1-4
CASGTRTYGYTF	12	TRBV6-6	NA	TRBJ1-2
CASRLQGETYEQYF	14	TRBV7-9	once	NA
CASSLSRGPGNTIYF	15	TRBV5-4	NA	TRBJ1-3
CASSSRTEYYGYTF	14	TRBV28	NA	TRBJ1-2